These T cell receptor beta chains were read from a single sample in a study of spatial heterogeneity in lung cancer. TCRdb reanalysed the 5' RACE reads using MiXCR and keeps one entry per CDR3 protein. Of approximately 26,000 distinct CDR3 sequences in the sample, 8.8% were seen once. Material: lung tumor tissue, obtained at surgery. Every receptor here comes from a male donor with early-stage non-small cell lung cancer. CDR3s include the opening cysteine and the closing phenylalanine or tryptophan. The order of the fields is J gene, clone size, V gene, D gene, CDR3 protein, CDR3 DNA. D genes are given only for firm matches. The listing skips clone size in some rows; elsewhere it reads once, few, many or a size class.

J: TRBJ2-7
size: many
V: TRBV6-2/TRBV6-3
D: .
CDR3: CASQVGGAGPREQYF
DNA: TGTGCCAGTCAGGTAGGGGGAGCGGGACCTCGCGAGCAGTACTTC

J: TRBJ2-2
size: many
V: TRBV29-1
D: TRBD1
CDR3: CSVSGGFAGELFF
DNA: TGCAGCGTATCAGGGGGCTTTGCCGGGGAGCTGTTTTTT

J: TRBJ2-7
size: many
V: TRBV7-9
D: TRBD1
CDR3: CASSPRQGLGEQYF
DNA: TGTGCCAGCAGCCCCAGACAGGGCCTGGGTGAGCAGTACTTC

J: TRBJ1-1
size: many
V: TRBV28
D: TRBD1
CDR3: CACKGTASWRTEAFF
DNA: TGTGCCTGTAAGGGGACAGCCTCCTGGCGCACTGAAGCTTTCTTT

J: TRBJ2-1
size: .
V: TRBV18
D: .
CDR3: CASLFSGLGLGEQFF
DNA: TGTGCCAGCCTTTTTTCGGGACTCGGATTAGGGGAGCAGTTCTTC

J: TRBJ1-2
size: few
V: TRBV12-3/TRBV12-4
D: .
CDR3: CASSLANGFGYTF
DNA: TGTGCCAGCAGTTTAGCGAATGGTTTTGGCTACACCTTC

J: TRBJ1-4
size: many
V: TRBV27
D: TRBD1
CDR3: CASSSLDRETNEKLFF
DNA: TGTGCCAGCAGTTCGCTCGACAGGGAAACTAATGAAAAACTGTTTTTT

J: TRBJ2-7
size: many
V: TRBV3-1
D: TRBD1
CDR3: CASSQDPDRGYEQYF
DNA: TGTGCCAGCAGCCAAGATCCCGACAGGGGGTACGAGCAGTACTTC

J: TRBJ2-3
size: few
V: TRBV7-2
D: .
CDR3: CASSSAARDTQYF
DNA: TGTGCCAGCAGCTCCGCGGCAAGGGATACGCAGTATTTT

J: TRBJ2-3
size: .
V: TRBV4-1
D: .
CDR3: CASSQERTTSADTQYF
DNA: TGCGCCAGCAGCCAAGAGAGGACAACATCAGCAGATACGCAGTATTTT